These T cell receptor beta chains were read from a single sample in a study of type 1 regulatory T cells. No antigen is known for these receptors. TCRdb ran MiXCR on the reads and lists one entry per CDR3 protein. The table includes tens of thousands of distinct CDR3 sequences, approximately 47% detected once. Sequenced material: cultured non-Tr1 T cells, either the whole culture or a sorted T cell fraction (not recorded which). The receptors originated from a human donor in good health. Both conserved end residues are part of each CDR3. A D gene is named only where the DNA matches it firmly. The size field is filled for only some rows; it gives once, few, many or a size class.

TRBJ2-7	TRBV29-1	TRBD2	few	CSARDYPSYEQYF	TGCAGCGCCCGGGACTACCCCTCCTACGAGCAGTACTTC
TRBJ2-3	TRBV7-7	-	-	CASSLGLDSGTDTQYF	TGTGCCAGCAGCTTAGGACTAGACTCGGGCACAGATACGCAGTATTTT
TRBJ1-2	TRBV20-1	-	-	CSARGTVGNYGYTF	TGCAGTGCTAGAGGGACAGTAGGGAACTATGGCTACACCTTC
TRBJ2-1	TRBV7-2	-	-	CASSLDPRGEQFF	TGTGCCAGCAGCTTAGACCCCCGCGGGGAGCAGTTCTTC
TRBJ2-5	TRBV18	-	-	CATGDSFQETQYF	TGTGCCACCGGGGACTCATTTCAAGAGACCCAGTACTTC
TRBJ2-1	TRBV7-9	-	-	CASSLGTASEQFF	TGTGCCAGCAGCTTAGGGACCGCCAGTGAGCAGTTCTTC
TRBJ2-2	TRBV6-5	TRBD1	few	CASSFRQGDTGELFF	TGTGCCAGCAGTTTCCGGCAGGGGGACACCGGGGAGCTGTTTTTT
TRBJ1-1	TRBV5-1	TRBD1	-	CASSPGTGTNEAFF	TGCGCCAGCAGCCCCGGGACAGGGACCAATGAAGCTTTCTTT
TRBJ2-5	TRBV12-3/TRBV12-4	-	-	CASSTFGGLQETQYF	TGTGCCAGCAGTACTTTTGGGGGGCTACAAGAGACCCAGTACTTC
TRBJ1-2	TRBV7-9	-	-	CASSLTQDGYTF	TGTGCCAGCAGCTTAACGCAGGATGGCTACACCTTC
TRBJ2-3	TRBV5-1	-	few	CASSLGSGHTDTQYF	TGCGCCAGCAGCTTGGGGTCGGGACACACAGATACGCAGTATTTT
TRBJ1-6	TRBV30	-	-	CAWAKDSAFVEALHF	TGTGCCTGGGCCAAGGACAGTGCTTTTGTTGAGGCCCTCCACTTT
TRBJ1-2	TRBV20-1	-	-	CSARDRGVDLYGYTF	TGCAGTGCTAGAGATCGGGGGGTGGATCTTTACGGCTACACCTTC
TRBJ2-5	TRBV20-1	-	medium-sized	CSADPSDKKTQYF	TGCAGTGCTGATCCTTCAGATAAAAAGACCCAGTACTTC
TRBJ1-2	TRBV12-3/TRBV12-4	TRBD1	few	CASRGDRESNYGYTF	TGTGCCAGCAGGGGGGACAGGGAGTCTAACTATGGCTACACCTTC
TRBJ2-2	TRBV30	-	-	CAWSVYLSFGELFF	TGTGCCTGGAGCGTCTACCTGAGTTTCGGGGAGCTGTTTTTT
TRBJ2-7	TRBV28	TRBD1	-	CASSYRTGGSYEQYF	TGTGCCAGCAGTTATCGGACAGGGGGCTCCTACGAGCAGTACTTC
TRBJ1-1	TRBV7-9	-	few	CASSRSGGSNTEAFF	TGTGCCAGCAGCCGATCTGGAGGCTCGAACACTGAAGCTTTCTTT
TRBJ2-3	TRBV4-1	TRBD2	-	CASSQGTSGGTDTQYF	TGCGCCAGCAGCCAAGGGACTAGCGGGGGGACAGATACGCAGTATTTT
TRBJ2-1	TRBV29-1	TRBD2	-	CSVVTSGVYNEQFF	TGCAGCGTGGTGACTAGCGGGGTCTACAATGAGCAGTTCTTC
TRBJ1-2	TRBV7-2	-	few	CASSLGIPRYGYTF	TGTGCCAGCAGCTTAGGGATTCCCAGATATGGCTACACCTTC
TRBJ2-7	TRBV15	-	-	CATSSSGVLRNHEQYF	TGTGCCACCAGCTCATCAGGGGTACTGAGAAACCACGAGCAGTACTTC
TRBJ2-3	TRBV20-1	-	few	CSAPTASTDTQYF	TGCAGTGCTCCGACAGCTAGCACAGATACGCAGTATTTT
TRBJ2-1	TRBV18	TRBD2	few	CASSPGAGAGDPNEQFF	TGTGCCAGCTCCCCCGGAGCGGGGGCGGGGGACCCCAATGAGCAGTTCTTC
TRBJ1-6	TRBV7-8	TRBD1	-	CASSFTTGKISPLHF	TGTGCCAGCAGCTTCACGACAGGGAAAATTTCACCCCTCCACTTT